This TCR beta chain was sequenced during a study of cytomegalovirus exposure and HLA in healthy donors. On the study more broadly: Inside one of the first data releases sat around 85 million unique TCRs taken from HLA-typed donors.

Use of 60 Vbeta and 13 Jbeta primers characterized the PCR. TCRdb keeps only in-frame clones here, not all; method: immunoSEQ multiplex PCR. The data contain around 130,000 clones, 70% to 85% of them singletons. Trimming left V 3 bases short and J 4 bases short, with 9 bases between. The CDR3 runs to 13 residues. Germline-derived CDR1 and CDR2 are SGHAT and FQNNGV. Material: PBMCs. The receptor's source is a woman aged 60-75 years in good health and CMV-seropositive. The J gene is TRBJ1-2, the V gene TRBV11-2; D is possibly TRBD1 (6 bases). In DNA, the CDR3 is TGTGCCAGCAGCTTTAGGACAGCCTATGGCTACACCTTC. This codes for CASSFRTAYGYTF.